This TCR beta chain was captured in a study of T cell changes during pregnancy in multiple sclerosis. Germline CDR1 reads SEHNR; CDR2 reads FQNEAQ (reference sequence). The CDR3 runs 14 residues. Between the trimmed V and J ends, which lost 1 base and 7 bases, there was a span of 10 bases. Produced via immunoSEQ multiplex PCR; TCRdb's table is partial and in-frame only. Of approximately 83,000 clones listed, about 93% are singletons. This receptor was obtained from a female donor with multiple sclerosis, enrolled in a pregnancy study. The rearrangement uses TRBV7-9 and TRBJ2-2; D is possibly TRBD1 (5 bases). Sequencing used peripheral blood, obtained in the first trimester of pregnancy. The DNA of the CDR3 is TGTGCCAGCAGCTTAGTTGGGGCTGGCGGGGAGCTGTTTTTT. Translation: CASSLVGAGGELFF.